A selection of T cell receptor beta chains follows, all from one sample in a study of blood T cell repertoires in COVID-19. Assay: immunoSEQ multiplex PCR; the TCRdb copy retains only in-frame clones and omits some. The sample has around 340,000 clones, around 86% seen once. The material sequenced was PBMCs or T cells enriched from blood (not recorded which). Receptor source: a woman aged 40 to 50 with acute COVID-19. CDR3s include the opening cysteine and the closing phenylalanine or tryptophan. D genes are given only for firm matches. Only some rows state a clone size, as once, few, many or a class for expanded clones.

CDR3 DNA: TGTGCCAGCAGCTTCGGGACAGGGGGCAATCAGCCCCAGCATTTT
CDR3 protein: CASSFGTGGNQPQHF
V gene: TRBV7-9
D gene: TRBD1
J gene: TRBJ1-5
clone size: few

CDR3 DNA: TGTGCCAGCAGCTTAAGTAGGACTCACACGCAGTATTTT
CDR3 protein: CASSLSRTHTQYF
V gene: TRBV5-8
D gene: -
J gene: TRBJ2-3
clone size: -

CDR3 DNA: TGTGCCAGCAGTCTACAGGGAGATTTGGGCTACACCTTC
CDR3 protein: CASSLQGDLGYTF
V gene: TRBV6-5
D gene: -
J gene: TRBJ1-2
clone size: once

CDR3 DNA: TGCAGCGTTGGGCTAGCGGGAGGGATTACGGGGGAGACCCAGTACTTC
CDR3 protein: CSVGLAGGITGETQYF
V gene: TRBV29-1
D gene: TRBD2
J gene: TRBJ2-5
clone size: -

CDR3 DNA: TGTGCCAGCAGTGAGGTTTCAGCTAACTATGGCTACACCTTC
CDR3 protein: CASSEVSANYGYTF
V gene: TRBV2
D gene: -
J gene: TRBJ1-2
clone size: -

CDR3 DNA: TGTGCCAGTAGTATAGGACAGGGCGGTGCGAAGCCCCAGCATTTT
CDR3 protein: CASSIGQGGAKPQHF
V gene: TRBV19
D gene: TRBD1
J gene: TRBJ1-5
clone size: -

CDR3 DNA: TGTGCCAGCAGCTCCGGGACAGGGGGCTTCTACGAGCAGTACTTC
CDR3 protein: CASSSGTGGFYEQYF
V gene: TRBV5-6
D gene: TRBD1
J gene: TRBJ2-7
clone size: -

CDR3 DNA: TGTGCCAGCAGCTTAGGGGGCAGGGTTTACAATGAGCAGTTCTTC
CDR3 protein: CASSLGGRVYNEQFF
V gene: TRBV13
D gene: -
J gene: TRBJ2-1
clone size: once

CDR3 DNA: TGTGCCAGCAGTCCGAGGACTAGCGGGAGGTTCTCTGGGGCCAACGTCCTGACTTTC
CDR3 protein: CASSPRTSGRFSGANVLTF
V gene: TRBV6-2/TRBV6-3
D gene: TRBD2
J gene: TRBJ2-6
clone size: -

CDR3 DNA: TGCGCCAGCAGCCAAGAGGGACAGGGGGCGCGGGAAGGCTACACCTTC
CDR3 protein: CASSQEGQGAREGYTF
V gene: TRBV4-3
D gene: TRBD1
J gene: TRBJ1-2
clone size: -

CDR3 DNA: TGTGCCAGTTCCCGGGTCGGTGGAAACACCATATATTTT
CDR3 protein: CASSRVGGNTIYF
V gene: TRBV19
D gene: -
J gene: TRBJ1-3
clone size: -

CDR3 DNA: TGCGCCAGCAGTGAGCCGGCCACCGCGGACACTGAAGCTTTCTTT
CDR3 protein: CASSEPATADTEAFF
V gene: TRBV10-2
D gene: -
J gene: TRBJ1-1
clone size: -

CDR3 DNA: TGTGCCATCAGTGGGGGGGGACCGGGACTAGCGTTTACCGAGAAATACGAGCAGTACTTC
CDR3 protein: CAISGGGPGLAFTEKYEQYF
V gene: TRBV10-3
D gene: TRBD2
J gene: TRBJ2-7
clone size: -

CDR3 DNA: TGTGCCAGCAGCTCGAAGGGGGGGCGGGAGAGGACGGATACGCAGTATTTT
CDR3 protein: CASSSKGGRERTDTQYF
V gene: TRBV5-6
D gene: -
J gene: TRBJ2-3
clone size: -

CDR3 DNA: TGTGCCAGCAGGGGGCAAGGCGACTATGGCTACACCTTC
CDR3 protein: CASRGQGDYGYTF
V gene: TRBV2
D gene: -
J gene: TRBJ1-2
clone size: -

CDR3 DNA: TGTGCCAGCAGCTACCCCGGGACAGGGGCCCCTGAAGCTTTCTTT
CDR3 protein: CASSYPGTGAPEAFF
V gene: TRBV7-8
D gene: TRBD1
J gene: TRBJ1-1
clone size: -

CDR3 DNA: TGTGCCAGCAGTGGAGACTCTGGAAACACCATATATTTT
CDR3 protein: CASSGDSGNTIYF
V gene: TRBV12-3/TRBV12-4
D gene: -
J gene: TRBJ1-3
clone size: -

CDR3 DNA: TGTGCCAGCAGACTTAGACAGGGGGCGGGTGAGGACACTGAAGCTTTCTTT
CDR3 protein: CASRLRQGAGEDTEAFF
V gene: TRBV7-2
D gene: TRBD1
J gene: TRBJ1-1
clone size: -

CDR3 DNA: TGTGCCAGCAGCCCTCCGGACATGGACTATGGCTACACCTTC
CDR3 protein: CASSPPDMDYGYTF
V gene: TRBV7-9
D gene: -
J gene: TRBJ1-2
clone size: once

CDR3 DNA: TGTGCCAGCAGCCAAGATCCCAGTTATGGCTACACCTTC
CDR3 protein: CASSQDPSYGYTF
V gene: TRBV14
D gene: -
J gene: TRBJ1-2
clone size: -

CDR3 DNA: TGTGCCAGTAGTAAACGACAGGGGGTAAATGAGCAGTTCTTC
CDR3 protein: CASSKRQGVNEQFF
V gene: TRBV19
D gene: TRBD1
J gene: TRBJ2-1
clone size: -

CDR3 DNA: TGTGCCAGTAGGTCACAGGCGAACACTGAAGCTTTCTTT
CDR3 protein: CASRSQANTEAFF
V gene: TRBV19
D gene: -
J gene: TRBJ1-1
clone size: few

CDR3 DNA: TGCAGTCCTAGGTCGAGCTATGGCTACACCTTC
CDR3 protein: CSPRSSYGYTF
V gene: TRBV20-1
D gene: -
J gene: TRBJ1-2
clone size: -

CDR3 DNA: TGTGCCAGCAGCCCAACAGCTACAGTATACGAGCAGTACTTC
CDR3 protein: CASSPTATVYEQYF
V gene: TRBV7-9
D gene: -
J gene: TRBJ2-7
clone size: many

CDR3 DNA: TGTGCCAGTAGTCTCGACAGGGGGGTCTCTGAAGCTTTCTTT
CDR3 protein: CASSLDRGVSEAFF
V gene: TRBV19
D gene: TRBD1
J gene: TRBJ1-1
clone size: -

CDR3 DNA: TGCGCCAGCAGCACCCAGCCGGGACTCCAAGAGACCCAGTACTTC
CDR3 protein: CASSTQPGLQETQYF
V gene: TRBV5-1
D gene: -
J gene: TRBJ2-5
clone size: -

CDR3 DNA: TGTGCCACCAGACAGGCGGGACAGCCCCAGCATTTT
CDR3 protein: CATRQAGQPQHF
V gene: TRBV6-6
D gene: -
J gene: TRBJ1-5
clone size: -

CDR3 DNA: TGTGCCAGTAGGAAGCGGGACCTCCTCGATACGCAGTATTTT
CDR3 protein: CASRKRDLLDTQYF
V gene: TRBV19
D gene: TRBD2
J gene: TRBJ2-3
clone size: -

CDR3 DNA: TGTGCCAGCAGCTCGCCCGGAACCGTAACGGGAGCAGGGGGTGAGCAGTTCTTC
CDR3 protein: CASSSPGTVTGAGGEQFF
V gene: TRBV7-9
D gene: -
J gene: TRBJ2-1
clone size: -

CDR3 DNA: TGTGCCAGCAGCTTAGGAGACAGCGGACTAAATTCACCCCTCCACTTT
CDR3 protein: CASSLGDSGLNSPLHF
V gene: TRBV7-2
D gene: -
J gene: TRBJ1-6
clone size: few

CDR3 DNA: TGTGCCAGCAGCCAAGGGGCTGCCCACGGCGAGCAGTACTTC
CDR3 protein: CASSQGAAHGEQYF
V gene: TRBV3-1/TRBV3-2
D gene: -
J gene: TRBJ2-7
clone size: -